This T cell receptor beta chain was recovered during a study of beta chain features in type 1 diabetes (dated by TCRdb to the late 2010s). General notes on the study: Patients and healthy donors did not differ in mean age, gender distribution, total cell number or subset yield. A total of some 110 million sorted cells were examined across all samples, and a strong correlation was observed between cell number per subset and RNA yield. Whereas all 30 or so donors provided naive and central memory subsets, regulatory and stem cell-like memory subsets were isolated from just 8 patients and about eight healthy donors. In the study, recently diagnosed type 1 diabetes patients and matched healthy donors were compared on the TCRB repertoires of their sorted circulating CD4+ T cell subsets.

What the work shows at the level of the full study, not this receptor alone: Naive, central memory and regulatory TCRB repertoires appeared more similar among patients than among healthy donors. Because cDNA was sequenced instead of genomic DNA, highly expressing activated cells could be over-represented, though the groups showed no difference in activation or CD3 levels. At VDJ recombination sites, patients with type 1 diabetes made fewer insertions and deleted more nucleotides, a pattern implying thymic rearrangement abnormalities. Because small numbers of individuals were included in the HLA sub-analyses, any influence of HLA type on TCRB rearrangement was left unresolved. PCR might favor shorter templates, but patient and control samples were amplified and corrected together, so any skew would affect both groups equally. In all four CD4+ subsets, TCRB CDR3 length was moderately but significantly shorter in type 1 diabetes patients.

The High Capacity cDNA Reverse Transcription Kit was used to reverse transcribe all of the isolated RNA, meaning that expressed TCRB transcripts were what got sequenced. Deep immunoSEQ sequencing was performed on naive, central memory and regulatory T cell samples, with an average of roughly 3.5 million total reads per sample. Sorted cells were lysed in RLT buffer and RNA was extracted with DNase-treated RNeasy Micro or Mini kits, depending on cell number. To prevent cross-contamination, every cell subset was processed on its own, while patient and healthy donor samples were processed together. TCRB sequences were amplified from cDNA with the immunoSEQ multiplex PCR, producing 87-bp fragments spanning the CDR3 region. The amplicons were sequenced using the Illumina HiSeq platform. As for the original processing: Synthetic template baselines were used to correct PCR bias computationally, reads within Hamming distance 2 were collapsed together, and singletons that could not be merged were discarded. Reads were aligned to IMGT to assign V, D and J genes, CDR3 length, and insertions or deletions at six rearrangement sites. Within each subset, clonotype counts were normalized to the number of sorted cells before true diversity and Gini coefficients were calculated with the tcR R package. Repertoire sharing was quantified using the overlap coefficient calculated on TCRB nucleotide sequences. Out-of-frame TCRB sequences from naive cells were analyzed to stand in for the pre-selection repertoire. This is the immuneACCESS table as TCRdb keeps it, with only in-frame sequences that have V and J called. A part of the clones is gone; compared with another copy, unresolved V genes explain less than half, and the rest is unexplained. The V and J calls and the clone size are those of that table, but D and trimming were determined from the DNA. This sample has about 230,000 clones in its table, and 16% of those were observed once. Approximately 0.086% of the sample is held by the ten biggest clonotypes.

The CDR3 contains 14 residues, cysteine and phenylalanine counted. Only CDR3 DNA remains: 42 bases, in frame from the first base. V is reduced by 2 bases and J by 4 bases, leaving a spacing of 12 bases between them. The germline V gene gives CDR1 as SGHRS and CDR2 as YFSETQ. A single peripheral blood draw of about 116 mL on average was collected from each donor into heparinised tubes. A BD FACSAria II was used to sort naive, central memory, regulatory and stem cell-like memory CD4+ T cells with a panel that included CD45RO, CCR7, CD25, CD127, CD95 and CD27. A purity above 95% was achieved for all sorted populations. PBMCs were isolated right away by Lymphoprep density gradient centrifugation and were stained directly, without culture. So that batch effects would be minimized, each experiment stained and sorted samples in pairs, pairing one healthy donor with one patient. Note on this clone: This clone's antigen is unknown. Within one base of it there is no much larger clone, and no base qualities were kept.

Sequencing used naive CD4+ T cells from blood. Reading the label with the study, this specimen's cell subset or site is: true naive CD4+ T cells. This TCR derives from a man aged 25-40 years with type 1 diabetes. The V and J genes are TRBV5-1 and TRBJ2-5, and perhaps TRBD1 as D gene, on 6 matching bases. The CDR3 sequence is CASSFPGVIETQYF. The base sequence is TGCGCCAGCAGCTTCCCAGGGGTGATAGAGACCCAGTACTTC. With the rest looked up from the reference TRBV5-1 and TRBJ2-5 genes rather than sequenced, the full variable domain is KAGVTQTPRYLIKTRGQQVTLSCSPISGHRSVSWYQQTPGQGLQFLFEYFSETQRNKGNFPGRFSGRQFSNSRSEMNVSTLELGDSALYLCASSFPGVIETQYFGPGTRLLVL.